This note documents a single T cell receptor (beta chain) sequence. The junction shows a germline mismatch at one end, possibly a read error. This entry comes from a study of blood T cell repertoires in COVID-19. Overall study: Material from acute and convalescent COVID-19 was sourced from the United States, Italy and Spain.

Germline CDR1 reads LGHNA; CDR2 reads YSLEER. This CDR3 is built from 16 residues. Source study methods: Amplification with reference gene primers provided the estimates of nucleated cell counts. Libraries were prepared by immunoSEQ multiplex PCR; TCRdb keeps only in-frame clonotypes and omits some of them. V, J and clone size reflect that table, while D and trimming were determined from the DNA. The sample lists almost 90,000 clones; 80% to 95% were seen once. This TCR was sampled from a man aged 18-30 years with COVID-19, enrolled during active disease. Sequenced material: peripheral blood. The J gene is TRBJ1-4, the V gene TRBV4-3, with D unresolved. CDR3: CASSQRVVATNEKLLF. As DNA, the CDR3 is TGCGCCAGCAGCCAAAGAGTAGTTGCAACTAATGAAAAACTGCTTTTT.